Following are 21 T cell receptor beta chains from one sample sequenced in a study of T cells expressing NK-cell markers. TCRdb re-called the 5' RACE reads and catalogs CDR3 proteins one per entry, DNA excluded. In all, the sample yields about 370,000 distinct CDR3 sequences. Sequenced: blood T cells: a sorted CD56 or NKG2C T cell subset, CD4+ or CD8+ T cells, or bulk PBMC T cells (not recorded which). Receptors were obtained from a woman aged 45-65 years in good health.

The V call is TRBV12-3 or TRBV12-4, the J call TRBJ2-5; TCRdb designates TRBD2, a call that cannot be tested without DNA. The CDR3 loop spans 16 amino acids. This CDR3 is CASSPRPAGGGETQYF.

The gene calls are TRBV19 and TRBJ2-7; TCRdb's D call of TRBD1 is untestable without DNA. CDR1 is LNHDA and CDR2 is SQIVND in the germline V gene (reference sequence). The CDR3 is made up of 14 amino acids. The CDR3 is CASKSATFSYEQYF.

The CDR3 loop is CASSLFPTSGQETQYF. This sequence joins TRBV4-1 and TRBJ2-5; lacking DNA, the TRBD2 call made by TCRdb goes unchecked. The CDR3 extends over 16 amino acids. From germline, CDR1 is MGHRA and CDR2 YSYEKL.

The CDR3 loop reads CASSQGQGLGTDTQYF. This chain connects TRBV7-6 to TRBJ2-3; TCRdb proposes TRBD1, but this gene call is untestable without DNA. CDR3 size: 16 residues. The germline V gene encodes CDR1 SGHVS and CDR2 FNYEAQ.

The V and J genes are TRBV7-9 and TRBJ1-4. Germline lookup yields CDR1 SEHNR and CDR2 FQNEAQ (reference sequence). The length of the CDR3 is 14 residues. The CDR3 protein is CASSLEGLDEKLFF. The full variable domain, completed using reference TRBV7-9 and TRBJ1-4, is DTGVSQNPRHKITKRGQNVTFRCDPISEHNRLYWYRQTLGQGPEFLTYFQNEAQLEKSRLLSDRFSAERPKGSFSTLEIQRTEQGDSAMYLCASSLEGLDEKLFFGSGTQLSVL.

J is TRBJ1-1 and V is TRBV19; absent DNA, TCRdb's TRBD1 call cannot be checked. The CDR3 runs 12 residues. Germline-derived CDR1 and CDR2 are LNHDA and SQIVND (reference sequence). The CDR3 spells CASRGGAGVAFF.

The chain recombines TRBV11-2 with TRBJ1-4. This CDR3 is built from 16 residues. CDR1 is SGHAT, CDR2 FQNNGV, per germline. Here the CDR3 reads CASSLDRLELNEKLFF.

The chain links TRBV7-8 to TRBJ2-5. The germline V gene has CDR1 SGHVS and CDR2 FQNEAQ. This CDR3 is built from 14 residues. The CDR3 reads CASSLDVVAETQYF.

The chain combines TRBV20-1 with TRBJ2-1; absent DNA, TCRdb's TRBD2 call cannot be checked. CDR3 length: 17 amino acids. CDR1 and CDR2 (germline): DFQATT, SNEGSKA (reference sequence). CDR3 region: CSARDTSRGTFYNEQFF.

CDR3 amino acids: CSVDGGRTIRNTEAFF. J is TRBJ1-1 and V is TRBV29-1; TCRdb names TRBD1, which stays unverified in the absence of DNA. The CDR3 sequence is 16 residues long. The germline CDR1 and CDR2 sequences are SQVTM and ANQGSEA.

The rearrangement joins TRBV5-1 to TRBJ2-1; absent DNA, TCRdb's TRBD2 call cannot be checked. Germline lookup yields CDR1 SGHRS and CDR2 YFSETQ. The CDR3 spans 16 residues. The CDR3 spells CASRPRGTSTNNEQFF.

The chain combines TRBV5-4 with TRBJ2-5; TCRdb indicates TRBD1, and absent DNA this call remains unverified. Germline values: CDR1 SGHNT, CDR2 YYREEE (reference sequence). There are 12 residues in the CDR3. The CDR3 spells CASNTPGETQYF.

The J gene is TRBJ2-3, the V gene TRBV5-1. Germline CDR1 is SGHRS and CDR2 is YFSETQ. The CDR3 extends over 13 amino acids. This chain's CDR3 is CASSELLGDTQYF.

The J gene is TRBJ2-2, the V gene TRBV3-1. This CDR3 comprises 15 residues. The germline CDR1 and CDR2 sequences are LGHDT and YNNKEL (reference sequence). The CDR3 protein is CASSQSQVNTGELFF.

This chain joins TRBV12-3 or TRBV12-4 and TRBJ2-1; with no DNA, the TCRdb D assignment of TRBD2 cannot be verified. The CDR3 spans 14 residues. The CDR3 loop is CASRRVISYNEQFF.

The chain has TRBV19 and TRBJ1-6; TCRdb proposes TRBD1, but this gene call is untestable without DNA. The CDR3 length is 13 residues. CDR1 LNHDA and CDR2 SQIVND come from the germline V gene (reference sequence). The CDR3 sequence is CASKDRPNSPLHF.

This chain uses TRBV9 with TRBJ2-3; TCRdb outputs TRBD2, but without DNA this stays unchecked. The CDR3 runs 13 residues. Germline V gives CDR1 SGDLS, CDR2 YYNGEE. This CDR3 reads CASSAGDSDTQYF.

This sequence joins TRBV12-3 or TRBV12-4 and TRBJ1-1; without DNA, the TCRdb call of TRBD1 cannot be checked. The CDR3 runs to 13 residues. CDR3 residues: CASRRTEEGEAFF.

This chain connects TRBV12-3 or TRBV12-4 to TRBJ1-5; TCRdb proposes TRBD1, but this gene call is untestable without DNA. CDR3 size: 17 residues. CDR3 sequence: CASRRPGQAYSNQPQHF.

V and J are TRBV29-1 and TRBJ2-1. Per germline, CDR1 SQVTM and CDR2 ANQGSEA. There are 12 residues in the CDR3. The CDR3 sequence is CSVESNYNEQFF.

This CDR3 is CASRPPYSGTGGEQFF. V gene TRBV7-9 combines with J gene TRBJ2-1; the D call of TRBD1 rests on TCRdb alone, since no DNA is present to check it. The CDR3 length is 16 residues. Germline values: CDR1 SEHNR, CDR2 FQNEAQ (reference sequence).